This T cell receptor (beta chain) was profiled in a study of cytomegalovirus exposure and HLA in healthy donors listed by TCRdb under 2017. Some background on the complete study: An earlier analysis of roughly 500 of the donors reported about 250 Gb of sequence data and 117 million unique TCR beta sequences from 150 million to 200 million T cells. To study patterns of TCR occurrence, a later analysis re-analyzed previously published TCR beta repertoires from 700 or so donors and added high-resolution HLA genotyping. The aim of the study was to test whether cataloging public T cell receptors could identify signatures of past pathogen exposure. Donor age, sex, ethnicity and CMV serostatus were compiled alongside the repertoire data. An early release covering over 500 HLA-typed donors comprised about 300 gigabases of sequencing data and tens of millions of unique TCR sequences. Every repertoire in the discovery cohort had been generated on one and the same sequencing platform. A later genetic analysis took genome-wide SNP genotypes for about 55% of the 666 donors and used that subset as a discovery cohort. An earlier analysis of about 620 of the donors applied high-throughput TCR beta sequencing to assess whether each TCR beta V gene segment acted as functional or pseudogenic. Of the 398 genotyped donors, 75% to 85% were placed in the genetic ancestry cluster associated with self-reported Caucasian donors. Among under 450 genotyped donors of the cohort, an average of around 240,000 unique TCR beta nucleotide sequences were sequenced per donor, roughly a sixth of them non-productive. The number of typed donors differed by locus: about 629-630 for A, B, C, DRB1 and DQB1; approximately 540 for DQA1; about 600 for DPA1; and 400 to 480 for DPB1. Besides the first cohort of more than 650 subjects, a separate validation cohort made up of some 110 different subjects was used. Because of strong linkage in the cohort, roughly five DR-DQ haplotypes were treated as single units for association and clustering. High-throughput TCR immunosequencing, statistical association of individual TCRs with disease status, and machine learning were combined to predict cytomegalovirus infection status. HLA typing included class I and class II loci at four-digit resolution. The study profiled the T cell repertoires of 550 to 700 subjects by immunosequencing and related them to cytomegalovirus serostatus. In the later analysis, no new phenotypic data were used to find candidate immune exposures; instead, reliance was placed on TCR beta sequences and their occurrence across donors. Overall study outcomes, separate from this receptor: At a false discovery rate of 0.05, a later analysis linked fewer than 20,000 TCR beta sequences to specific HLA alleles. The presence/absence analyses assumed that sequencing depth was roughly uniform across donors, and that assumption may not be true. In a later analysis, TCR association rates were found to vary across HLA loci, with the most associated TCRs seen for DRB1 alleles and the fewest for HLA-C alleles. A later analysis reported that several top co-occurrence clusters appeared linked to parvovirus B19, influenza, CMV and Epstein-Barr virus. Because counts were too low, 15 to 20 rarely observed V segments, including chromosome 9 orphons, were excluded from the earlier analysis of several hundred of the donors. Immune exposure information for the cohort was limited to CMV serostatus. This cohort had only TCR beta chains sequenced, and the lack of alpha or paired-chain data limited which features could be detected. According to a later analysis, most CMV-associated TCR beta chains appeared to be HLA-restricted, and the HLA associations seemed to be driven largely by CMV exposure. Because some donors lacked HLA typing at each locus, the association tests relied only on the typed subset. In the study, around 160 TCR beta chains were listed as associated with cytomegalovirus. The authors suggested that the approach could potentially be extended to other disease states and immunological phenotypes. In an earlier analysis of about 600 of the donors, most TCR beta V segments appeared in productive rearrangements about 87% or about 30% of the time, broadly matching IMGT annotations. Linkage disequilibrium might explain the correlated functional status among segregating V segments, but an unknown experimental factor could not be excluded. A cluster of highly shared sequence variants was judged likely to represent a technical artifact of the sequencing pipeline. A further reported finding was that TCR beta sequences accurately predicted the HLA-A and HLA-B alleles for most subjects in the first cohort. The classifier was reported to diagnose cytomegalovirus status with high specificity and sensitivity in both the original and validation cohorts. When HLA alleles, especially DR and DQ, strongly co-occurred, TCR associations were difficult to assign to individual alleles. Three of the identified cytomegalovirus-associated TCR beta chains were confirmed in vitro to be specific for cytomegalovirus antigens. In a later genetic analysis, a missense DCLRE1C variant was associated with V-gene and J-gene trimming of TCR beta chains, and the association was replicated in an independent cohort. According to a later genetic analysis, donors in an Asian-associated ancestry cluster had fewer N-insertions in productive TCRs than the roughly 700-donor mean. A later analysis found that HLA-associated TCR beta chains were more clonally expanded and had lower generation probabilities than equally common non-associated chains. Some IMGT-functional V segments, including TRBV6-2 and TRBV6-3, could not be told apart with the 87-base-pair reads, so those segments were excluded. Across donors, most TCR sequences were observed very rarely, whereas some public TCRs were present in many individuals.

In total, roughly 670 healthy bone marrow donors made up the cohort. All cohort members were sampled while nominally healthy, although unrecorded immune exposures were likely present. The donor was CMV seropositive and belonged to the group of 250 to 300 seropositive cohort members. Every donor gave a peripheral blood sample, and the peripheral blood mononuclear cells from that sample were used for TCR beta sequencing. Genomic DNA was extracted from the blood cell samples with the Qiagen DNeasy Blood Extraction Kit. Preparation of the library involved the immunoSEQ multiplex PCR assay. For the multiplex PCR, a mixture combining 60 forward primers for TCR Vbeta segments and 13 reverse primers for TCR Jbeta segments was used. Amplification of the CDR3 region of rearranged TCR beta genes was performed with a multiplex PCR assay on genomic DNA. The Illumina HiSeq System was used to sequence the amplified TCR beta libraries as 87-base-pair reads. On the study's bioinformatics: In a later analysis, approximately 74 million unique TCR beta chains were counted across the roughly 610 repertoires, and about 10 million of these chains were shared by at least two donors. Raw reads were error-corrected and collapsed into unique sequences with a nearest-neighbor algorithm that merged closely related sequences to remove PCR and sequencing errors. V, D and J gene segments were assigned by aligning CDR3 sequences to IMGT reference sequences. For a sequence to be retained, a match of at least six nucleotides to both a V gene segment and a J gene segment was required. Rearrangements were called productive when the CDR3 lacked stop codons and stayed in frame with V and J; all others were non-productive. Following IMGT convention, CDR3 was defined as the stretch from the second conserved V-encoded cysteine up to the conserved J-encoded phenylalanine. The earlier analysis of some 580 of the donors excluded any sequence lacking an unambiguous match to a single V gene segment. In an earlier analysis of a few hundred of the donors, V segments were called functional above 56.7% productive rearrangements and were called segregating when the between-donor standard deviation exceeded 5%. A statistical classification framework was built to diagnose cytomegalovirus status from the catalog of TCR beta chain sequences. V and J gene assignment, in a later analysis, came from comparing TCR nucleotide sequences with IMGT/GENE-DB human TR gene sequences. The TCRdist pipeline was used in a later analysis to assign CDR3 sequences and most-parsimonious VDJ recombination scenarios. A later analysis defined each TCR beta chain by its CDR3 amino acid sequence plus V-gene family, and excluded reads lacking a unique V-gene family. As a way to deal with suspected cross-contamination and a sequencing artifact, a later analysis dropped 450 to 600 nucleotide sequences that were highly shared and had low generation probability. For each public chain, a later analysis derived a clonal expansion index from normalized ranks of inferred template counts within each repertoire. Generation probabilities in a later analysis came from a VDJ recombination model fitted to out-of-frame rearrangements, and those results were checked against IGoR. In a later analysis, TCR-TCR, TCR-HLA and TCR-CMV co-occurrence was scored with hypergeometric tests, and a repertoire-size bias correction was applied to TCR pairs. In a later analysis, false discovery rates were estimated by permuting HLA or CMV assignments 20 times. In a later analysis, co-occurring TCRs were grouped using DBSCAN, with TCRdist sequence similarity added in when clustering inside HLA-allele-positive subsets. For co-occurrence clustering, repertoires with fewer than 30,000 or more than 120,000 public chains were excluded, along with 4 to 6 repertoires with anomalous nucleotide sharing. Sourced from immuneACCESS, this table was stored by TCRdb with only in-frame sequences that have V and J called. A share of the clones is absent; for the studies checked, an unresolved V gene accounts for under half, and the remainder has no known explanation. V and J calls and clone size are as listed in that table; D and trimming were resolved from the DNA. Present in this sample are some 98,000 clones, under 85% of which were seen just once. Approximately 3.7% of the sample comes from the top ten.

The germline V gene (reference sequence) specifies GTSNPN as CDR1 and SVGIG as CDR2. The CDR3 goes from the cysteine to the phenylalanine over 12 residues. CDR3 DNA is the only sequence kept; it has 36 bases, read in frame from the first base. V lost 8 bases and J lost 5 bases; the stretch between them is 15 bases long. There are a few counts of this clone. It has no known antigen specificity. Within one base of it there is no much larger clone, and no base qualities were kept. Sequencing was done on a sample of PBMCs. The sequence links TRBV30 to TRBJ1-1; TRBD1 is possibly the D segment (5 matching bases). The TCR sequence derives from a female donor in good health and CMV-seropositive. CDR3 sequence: CAVPGLRTEAFF. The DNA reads TGTGCCGTTCCGGGACTACGGACTGAAGCTTTCTTT.